This record concerns one T cell receptor beta chain sequence. The specificity of this receptor is unknown. No much larger clone exists at a distance of one base, and base qualities are not known. Taken from the germline V gene (reference sequence), the CDR1 and CDR2 loops are SEHNR and FQNEAQ. Trimming removed 4 bases from V and 11 bases from J; the gene matches leave 16 bases unexplained. CDR3 length: 15 amino acids, cysteine to phenylalanine. The read is trimmed to its CDR3 DNA, 45 bases read in frame from base 1. Collaborating institutions collected whole blood in K2EDTA tubes following their own protocols. For TCRbeta analysis, collaborators shipped samples in one of three forms: frozen whole blood, isolated PBMCs, or DNA extracted from either of those sample types. These data belong to a study of blood T cell repertoires in COVID-19 (dated by TCRdb to about 2020). The study in broad terms: Samples from collaborators originated in the United States, Italy and Spain and spanned both the acute and convalescent phases of COVID-19. The sample metadata nearly always contained a de-identified subject ID, COVID-19 status, age in years and sex. The prospective study material was composed of cDNA or gDNA derived from T cells, B-cell-depleted T cells, or PBMCs. The dataset comprised deeply sampled blood TCRbeta repertoires from subjects exposed to, actively infected with, or recovered from COVID-19. The samples were drawn from the first 160 participants of the ongoing ImmuneRACE study and from 1,254 subjects provided by 6 global collaborators. The repertoires were released in a freely available public database intended as a resource for research on the immune response to SARS-CoV-2. Where HLA class I and class II types were available, the types were taken from metadata supplied by the sample provider, not from assay-based typing. The study at large found these results: Clinical and demographic metadata were provided uncurated, with the amount varying by source and participant.

The immunoSEQ Assay, a bias-controlled multiplex PCR, was used to amplify TCRbeta CDR3 regions from genomic DNA. Under the source paper's analysis protocol: The number of nucleated cells in each sample was estimated by amplification of reference gene primers within the assay. To quantify the absolute abundance of each unique TCRbeta CDR3 rearrangement, sequence reads were collapsed and filtered. For each sample, productive Simpson clonality was calculated as the square root of Simpson's diversity index across productive rearrangements. What TCRdb holds here is the immuneACCESS table cut down to in-frame rearrangements. Part of the clones is not present; checked against another copy, under half of the missing clones reflect an unresolved V gene, and the others are unexplained. V, J and clone size reflect that table, while D and trimming were determined from the DNA. Recorded for this sample are about 160,000 clones; approximately 87% of them occurred a single time. The ten largest clones capture 3.5% to 4.5% of the sample.

The V gene is TRBV7-9 and the J gene is TRBJ1-1; TRBD1 fits 7 bases in the junction. Sequenced sample: peripheral blood. The TCR sequence derives from a woman between 65 and 79 years old with acute or convalescent COVID-19. The DNA is as follows: TGTGCCAGCAGCTCCGACGGTCCCGACAGGGCTCTCGCTTTCTTT. It specifies CASSSDGPDRALAFF.